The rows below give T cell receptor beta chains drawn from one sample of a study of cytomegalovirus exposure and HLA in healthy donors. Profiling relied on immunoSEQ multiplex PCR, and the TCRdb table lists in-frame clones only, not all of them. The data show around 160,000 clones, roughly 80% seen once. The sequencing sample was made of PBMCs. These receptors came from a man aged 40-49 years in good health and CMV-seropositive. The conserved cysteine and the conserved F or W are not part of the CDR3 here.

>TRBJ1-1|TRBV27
ASSLREGALEAF
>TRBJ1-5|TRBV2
ASSVDRGGNQPQH
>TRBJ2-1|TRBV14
ASSSGLAGGYNEQF
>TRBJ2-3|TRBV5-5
ASSWASTDTQY
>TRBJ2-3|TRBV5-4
ASSVGGPEDTQY
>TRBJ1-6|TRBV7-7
ASSMDRVSPLH
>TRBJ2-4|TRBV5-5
ASSAGQAKNIQY
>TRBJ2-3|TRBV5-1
ASSLTHIAVLGTDTQY
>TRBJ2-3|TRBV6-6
ATQLGTSTDTQY
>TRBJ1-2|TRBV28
ASSFVQGLYGYT
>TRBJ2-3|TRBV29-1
STSPWTLRQSDTQY
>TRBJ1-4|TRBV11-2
ASSLGQAYEKLF
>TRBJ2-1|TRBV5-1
ASSLVQQGVGNEQF
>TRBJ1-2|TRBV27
ASSLFRGGGYT
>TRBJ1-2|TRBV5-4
ASSLSVGNYGYT
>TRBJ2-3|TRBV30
AWSALALLGDTQY
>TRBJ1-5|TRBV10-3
AISDPTENQPQH
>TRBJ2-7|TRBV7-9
SSSPSKTRKYYEQY
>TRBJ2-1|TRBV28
ASSALLAGASEQF
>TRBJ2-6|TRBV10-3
AISKRRGAHSGANVLT
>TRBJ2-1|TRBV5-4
ASSGPGQGANEQF
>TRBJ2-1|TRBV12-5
ASGLGAWSEQF
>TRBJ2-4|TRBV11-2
ASSLAGTGNIQY
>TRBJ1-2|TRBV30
AWRRGNYGYT
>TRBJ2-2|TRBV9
ASSVNSGGNTGELF
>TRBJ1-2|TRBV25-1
ASSAQGNYGYT
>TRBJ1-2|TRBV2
AIYRLGYT
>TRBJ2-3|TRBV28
ASTSGLAGDTQY
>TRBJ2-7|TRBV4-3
ASSQDLVSGYEQY
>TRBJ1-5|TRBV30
AWSPRTGAQH
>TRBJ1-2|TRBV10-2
ASSEPGHYGYT
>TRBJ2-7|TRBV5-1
ASSLGAPYEQY
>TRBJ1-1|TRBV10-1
ASSEFTGSTEAF
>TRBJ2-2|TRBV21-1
ASTSLNTGELF
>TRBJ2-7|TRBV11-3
ASSGTGRYEQY
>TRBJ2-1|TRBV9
ASSVAGSPRPGEQF
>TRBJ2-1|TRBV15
ATSIEGGSSNEQF
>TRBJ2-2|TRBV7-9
ASSETGGFKPGELF
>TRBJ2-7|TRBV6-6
ASSYLGQGYEQY
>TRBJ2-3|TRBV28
ASSLRPRGAGGLTDTQY
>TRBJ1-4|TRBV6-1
ASSEGTGFEKLF